The rows below give T cell receptor beta chains drawn from one sample of a study of cytomegalovirus exposure and HLA in healthy donors. Sequencing was performed with immunoSEQ multiplex PCR; in TCRdb, only in-frame clones are kept and a portion is missing. The table has over 85,000 clones, around 84% seen once. The specimen was PBMCs. Receptor source: a woman aged 30 to 39 in good health and CMV-seronegative. Both conserved end residues are part of each CDR3. A D gene is named only where the DNA matches it firmly. Where a row states a size, it is once, few, many or the class of an expanded clone; other rows omit it.

j_gene | v_gene | d_gene | abundance | len | CDR3aa | CDR3nt
TRBJ1-2 | TRBV28 | TRBD1 | once | 16 | CASSFLTSGGTYGYTF | TGTGCCAGCAGTTTTCTTACCTCAGGGGGGACCTATGGCTACACCTTC
TRBJ2-2 | TRBV9 | TRBD1 | NA | 15 | CASSATGVNTGELFF | TGTGCCAGCAGCGCAACAGGGGTGAACACCGGGGAGCTGTTTTTT
TRBJ1-2 | TRBV6-5 | NA | NA | 14 | CASSYSVTAYGYTF | TGTGCCAGCAGTTACTCCGTCACAGCCTATGGCTACACCTTC
TRBJ2-2 | TRBV28 | TRBD2 | NA | 15 | CASSLRGESTGELFF | TGTGCCAGCAGTCTGCGGGGGGAGAGCACCGGGGAGCTGTTTTTT
TRBJ2-3 | TRBV29-1 | NA | once | 11 | CSVHPGYTQYF | TGCAGCGTCCACCCGGGGTATACGCAGTATTTT
TRBJ2-7 | TRBV29-1 | NA | NA | 14 | CSGSEVGTGAEQYF | TGCAGCGGCTCTGAGGTTGGCACGGGAGCAGAGCAGTACTTC
TRBJ2-1 | TRBV7-9 | NA | NA | 12 | CASSGYSEWLFF | TGTGCCAGCAGCGGATACAGTGAGTGGCTGTTCTTC
TRBJ1-5 | TRBV7-2 | TRBD1 | NA | 15 | CASSSRGQSNQPQHF | TGTGCCAGCAGCTCCCGGGGACAGTCCAATCAGCCCCAGCATTTT
TRBJ2-3 | TRBV7-9 | TRBD1 | NA | 16 | CASNPGQGSSTDTQYF | TGTGCCAGCAACCCGGGACAGGGGAGTAGTACAGATACGCAGTATTTT
TRBJ1-1 | TRBV27 | NA | NA | 15 | CASSYQGLGRTEAFF | TGTGCCAGCAGTTATCAGGGACTTGGTCGGACTGAAGCTTTCTTT
TRBJ2-6 | TRBV28 | NA | NA | 17 | CASRGGARSNGANVLTF | TGTGCCAGCAGGGGGGGGGCCAGGTCAAATGGGGCCAACGTCCTGACTTTC
TRBJ2-7 | TRBV7-6 | TRBD2 | NA | 16 | CASSLESWGGVYEQYF | TGTGCCAGCAGCTTAGAATCATGGGGAGGGGTGTACGAGCAGTACTTC
TRBJ1-5 | TRBV30 | NA | NA | 14 | CAWGAGYSNQPQHF | TGTGCCTGGGGGGCAGGGTATAGCAATCAGCCCCAGCATTTT
TRBJ2-2 | TRBV28 | TRBD2 | NA | 15 | CASGSAAGGHRELFF | TGTGCCAGCGGCTCGGCAGCGGGAGGTCACCGGGAGCTGTTTTTT
TRBJ2-7 | TRBV10-3 | TRBD1 | NA | 15 | CAISDPGQTSYEQYF | TGTGCCATCAGTGATCCGGGACAGACCTCCTACGAGCAGTACTTC
TRBJ1-2 | TRBV4-3 | NA | once | 17 | CASSQDGTGRANYGYTF | TGCGCCAGCAGCCAAGATGGAACGGGCAGGGCTAACTATGGCTACACCTTC
TRBJ1-6 | TRBV18 | NA | NA | 13 | CASSPWENSPLHF | TGTGCCAGCTCACCCTGGGAGAATTCACCCCTCCACTTT
TRBJ2-7 | TRBV6-1 | NA | NA | 15 | CAAQHSRAKGYEQYF | TGTGCCGCACAACACTCCAGGGCGAAGGGCTACGAGCAGTACTTC
TRBJ2-3 | TRBV4-2 | TRBD2 | NA | 15 | CASCSGGSWTDTQYF | TGTGCCAGCTGCAGTGGCGGGAGTTGGACAGATACGCAGTATTTT
TRBJ2-1 | TRBV4-1 | TRBD1 | NA | 17 | CASSQDRGTGPYNEQFF | TGCGCCAGCAGCCAAGATCGCGGGACAGGACCTTACAATGAGCAGTTCTTC
TRBJ2-3 | TRBV7-2 | TRBD2 | NA | 16 | CASSPRTSGSGDTQYF | TGTGCCAGCAGCCCGAGGACTAGCGGGAGTGGAGATACGCAGTATTTT
TRBJ1-1 | TRBV7-2 | TRBD1 | NA | 12 | CASSKTGVEAFF | TGTGCCAGCAGCAAAACAGGGGTTGAAGCTTTCTTT
TRBJ2-4 | TRBV28 | TRBD2 | few | 16 | CASTIGLAGAKNIQYF | TGTGCCAGCACCATCGGACTAGCGGGAGCCAAAAACATTCAGTACTTC
TRBJ1-2 | TRBV28 | NA | NA | 11 | CASKGHYGYTF | TGTGCCAGCAAGGGGCACTATGGCTACACCTTC
TRBJ1-4 | TRBV18 | TRBD1 | NA | 14 | CASSSGTGSEKLFF | TGTGCCAGCTCATCCGGGACAGGGAGCGAAAAACTGTTTTTT
TRBJ2-7 | TRBV29-1 | TRBD1 | NA | 14 | CSVAGTASSYEQYF | TGCAGCGTAGCCGGGACAGCCAGCTCCTACGAGCAGTACTTC
TRBJ1-4 | TRBV7-9 | TRBD1 | NA | 14 | CASSRDRSNEKLFF | TGTGCCAGCAGCCGGGACAGATCTAATGAAAAACTGTTTTTT
TRBJ2-3 | TRBV18 | TRBD2 | NA | 17 | CASSVTSGGVGTDTQYF | TGTGCCAGCTCAGTTACCAGCGGGGGGGTTGGCACAGATACGCAGTATTTT
TRBJ2-1 | TRBV6-5 | TRBD2 | NA | 16 | CASSSEITSGRNEQFF | TGTGCCAGCAGTTCCGAAATCACTAGCGGGAGAAATGAGCAGTTCTTC
TRBJ2-1 | TRBV2 | NA | NA | 13 | CASGTTFYNEQFF | TGTGCCTCCGGGACAACCTTTTACAATGAGCAGTTCTTC
TRBJ2-7 | TRBV9 | NA | NA | 13 | CASSVDLGGEQYF | TGTGCCAGCAGCGTGGATTTAGGGGGCGAGCAGTACTTC
TRBJ2-7 | TRBV28 | NA | NA | 12 | CASSVNRYEQYF | TGTGCCAGCAGTGTAAACAGGTACGAGCAGTACTTC
TRBJ1-1 | TRBV5-6 | NA | few | 14 | CASSLGRMVIEAFF | TGTGCCAGCAGCTTGGGGCGGATGGTGATAGAAGCTTTCTTT
TRBJ1-2 | TRBV5-6 | NA | NA | 13 | CASSFSQGDGYTF | TGTGCCAGCAGCTTCTCCCAGGGTGATGGCTACACCTTC
TRBJ1-3 | TRBV4-3 | TRBD1 | NA | 17 | CASSQSHRGLAGNTIYF | TGCGCCAGCAGCCAATCTCACAGGGGGCTAGCTGGAAACACCATATATTTT
TRBJ2-1 | TRBV11-2 | TRBD2 | NA | 15 | CASSLGLAVPSEQFF | TGTGCCAGCAGCCTCGGACTAGCGGTACCCTCTGAGCAGTTCTTC
TRBJ1-2 | TRBV15 | NA | few | 13 | CATSRGGGYGYTF | TGTGCCACCAGCAGAGGGGGCGGCTATGGCTACACCTTC
TRBJ2-2 | TRBV14 | NA | NA | 16 | CASSQVGTRATGELFF | TGTGCCAGCAGCCAAGTGGGGACAAGGGCCACCGGGGAGCTGTTTTTT
TRBJ1-6 | TRBV7-2 | NA | NA | 14 | CASSLRGANSPLHF | TGTGCCAGCAGCTTACGGGGGGCAAATTCACCCCTCCACTTT
TRBJ2-1 | TRBV28 | NA | few | 13 | CASAPTHYNEQFF | TGTGCCAGCGCTCCGACACACTACAATGAGCAGTTCTTC
TRBJ2-3 | TRBV6-5 | NA | NA | 14 | CASSYSTATDTQYF | TGTGCCAGCAGTTATTCGACAGCCACAGATACGCAGTATTTT
TRBJ2-3 | TRBV7-2 | NA | once | 16 | CASSLAPGLSTDTQYF | TGTGCCAGCAGCTTAGCTCCGGGACTGAGCACAGATACGCAGTATTTT
TRBJ2-7 | TRBV5-1 | TRBD1 | NA | 15 | CASSLAGTELYEQYF | TGCGCCAGCAGCTTGGCCGGGACAGAGCTCTACGAGCAGTACTTC
TRBJ1-1 | TRBV19 | NA | NA | 13 | CASSFREGTEAFF | TGTGCCAGTAGCTTCCGGGAAGGCACTGAAGCTTTCTTT
TRBJ2-1 | TRBV28 | TRBD1 | NA | 14 | CASSWTPTGVEQFF | TGTGCCAGCAGTTGGACCCCAACAGGGGTTGAGCAGTTCTTC
TRBJ2-7 | TRBV5-1 | TRBD1 | NA | 14 | CASSKGTGRDEQYF | TGCGCCAGCAGCAAGGGGACAGGCCGGGACGAGCAGTACTTC
TRBJ1-1 | TRBV27 | NA | NA | 13 | CASSFRRSTEAFF | TGTGCCAGCAGTTTCAGGAGGAGCACTGAAGCTTTCTTT
TRBJ2-7 | TRBV11-2 | TRBD2 | NA | 16 | CASSSGLALQSGEQYF | TGTGCCAGCAGCTCCGGACTAGCCCTACAGTCGGGCGAGCAGTACTTC
TRBJ1-5 | TRBV28 | TRBD1 | NA | 13 | CASSLTGDQPQHF | TGTGCCAGCAGCTTAACAGGGGATCAGCCCCAGCATTTT
TRBJ2-3 | TRBV5-1 | NA | once | 17 | CASSLSGGILSTDTQYF | TGCGCCAGCAGCTTGTCAGGGGGGATTTTGAGCACAGATACGCAGTATTTT
TRBJ2-7 | TRBV5-1 | TRBD1 | NA | 13 | CASSLGDRREQYF | TGCGCCAGCAGCTTGGGGGACAGGCGCGAGCAGTACTTC
TRBJ2-3 | TRBV7-2 | NA | NA | 13 | CASSQGTTDTQYF | TGTGCCAGCAGCCAGGGGACCACAGATACGCAGTATTTT
TRBJ1-1 | TRBV19 | TRBD1 | medium-sized | 13 | CASSRDRDTEAFF | TGTGCCAGTAGTAGGGACAGAGACACTGAAGCTTTCTTT
TRBJ1-5 | TRBV5-1 | TRBD1 | NA | 15 | CASSMGTGDNQPQHF | TGCGCCAGCAGCATGGGGACAGGGGATAATCAGCCCCAGCATTTT
TRBJ2-3 | TRBV6-1 | TRBD2 | few | 14 | CASMPGLATDTQYF | TGTGCCAGCATGCCGGGACTAGCGACAGATACGCAGTATTTT
TRBJ2-7 | TRBV4-1 | TRBD2 | NA | 15 | CASSHRLAEAYEQYF | TGCGCCAGCAGCCACAGACTAGCGGAGGCCTACGAGCAGTACTTC
TRBJ1-6 | TRBV6-5 | NA | few | 13 | CASSLGPDLTLHF | TGTGCCAGCAGTTTGGGGCCCGACCTCACCCTCCACTTT
TRBJ2-7 | TRBV13 | TRBD2 | NA | 15 | CASSVGTSGLSEQYF | TGTGCCAGCAGCGTCGGGACTAGCGGCTTAAGCGAGCAGTACTTC
TRBJ1-1 | TRBV2 | NA | NA | 16 | CASSEALQGGNTEAFF | TGTGCCAGCAGTGAAGCTTTACAGGGTGGAAACACTGAAGCTTTCTTT
TRBJ1-5 | TRBV9 | NA | NA | 15 | CASSVGTGSDQPQHF | TGTGCCAGCAGCGTAGGAACAGGGTCGGACCAGCCCCAGCATTTT